The 14 T cell receptor beta chains below all came from one sample that was sequenced in a study of response to subunit inactivated influenza vaccine. TCRdb reprocessed the RT-PCR reads with MiXCR, giving one entry per CDR3 protein. The sample has about 530,000 distinct CDR3 sequences, roughly 12% seen once. The material sequenced was PBMCs from blood, taken on the day of vaccination. The receptors shown here come from a man aged 50 to 59 who received an inactivated influenza vaccine.

This clonotype was seen only a few times. The gene calls are TRBV27 and TRBJ1-5; weak D call: TRBD1 (5 bases). V dropped 3 bases and J dropped 3 bases, with 12 bases sitting between them. This CDR3 is 15 amino acids long. The germline CDR1 and CDR2 sequences are MNHEY and SMNVEV (reference sequence). The CDR3 protein is CASSLGSGLNQPQHF. CDR3 DNA sequence: TGTGCCAGCAGTTTGGGCTCGGGGCTCAATCAGCCCCAGCATTTT.

This sequence joins TRBV27 and TRBJ1-6, with 8 bases that match TRBD1. V shed 6 bases, J shed 13 bases, and the junction held 5 bases outside the gene matches. This CDR3 spans 12 amino acids. The germline gives CDR1 MNHEY, CDR2 SMNVEV (reference sequence). The CDR3 loop reads CASRAGGLPLHF. The CDR3 region has the DNA TGTGCCAGCAGGGCAGGGGGCCTTCCCCTCCACTTT.

This clonotype was observed at least ten times. The chain employs TRBV5-1 and TRBJ1-2, with 8 bases matching TRBD1. This CDR3 has 14 residues. CDR1 is SGHRS and CDR2 is YFSETQ in the germline V gene. V lost 0 bases and J lost 8; bases outside the gene matches: 6. CDR3 in amino acids: CASSLEAGGRGYTF. The CDR3 coding sequence is TGCGCCAGCAGCTTGGAGGCAGGGGGCCGCGGCTACACCTTC.

In DNA form, the CDR3 reads TGTGCCAGCAGTGAGGGACTAGGCGACACCGGGGAGCTGTTTTTT. It is translated as CASSEGLGDTGELFF. The V call is TRBV6-4, the J call TRBJ2-2, with 8 bases fitting TRBD2. This CDR3 has 15 amino acids. Germline V lookup: CDR1 MRHNA, CDR2 SNTAGT. V trimming: 3 bases; J trimming: 3 bases; junction bases outside the gene matches: 3.

This clonotype was found a few times. The chain has TRBV11-2 and TRBJ2-1, with TRBD2 matching over 9 bases. CDR3 length: 19 residues. Germline V lookup: CDR1 SGHAT, CDR2 FQNNGV. After removal of 7 bases from V and 4 bases from J, the junction contained 20 bases not matched to a gene. Here the CDR3 DNA reads TGTGCCAGCACCTTGCTTCCTCAAGGCGGGAGGGCCTATTACAATGAGCAGTTCTTC. Amino acid sequence: CASTLLPQGGRAYYNEQFF.

This clonotype has just a few counts. The genes are TRBV10-3 and TRBJ2-5; TRBD1 aligns across 9 bases. Germline assignment: CDR1 ENHRY and CDR2 SYGVKD. After removal of 6 bases from V and 0 bases from J, the junction contained 14 bases not matched to a gene. The CDR3 has 18 amino acids. The CDR3 DNA sequence: TGTGCCATCAGCCAATCCCTATACAGGGGGCTCCACCAAGAGACCCAGTACTTC. This sequence encodes CAISQSLYRGLHQETQYF.

This clonotype came up many times. This may be a read error: a much more frequent sequence differs by one nucleotide. Here the CDR3 reads CASSMDGYNEQFF. In nucleotides, the CDR3 is TGTGCCAGTAGTATGGACGGATACAATGAGCAGTTCTTC. This chain connects TRBV19 to TRBJ2-1; D remains unclear. Per the germline V gene, CDR1 is LNHDA and CDR2 is SQIVND (reference sequence). The CDR3 consists of 13 residues. Trimming stripped 3 bases from V and 4 bases from J, with 7 bases between.

This clonotype was seen a few times. The chain combines TRBV5-1 with TRBJ2-7; 10 positions match TRBD2. V was clipped by 4 bases and J by 5 bases; unmatched bases: 6. This CDR3 is 14 amino acids long. Germline V lookup: CDR1 SGHRS, CDR2 YFSETQ. The CDR3 here is CASSAGTSVHEQYF. CDR3 nucleotide sequence: TGCGCCAGCAGCGCAGGGACTAGCGTCCACGAGCAGTACTTC. Combining the CDR3 with reference TRBV5-1 and TRBJ2-7 gives the whole variable domain KAGVTQTPRYLIKTRGQQVTLSCSPISGHRSVSWYQQTPGQGLQFLFEYFSETQRNKGNFPGRFSGRQFSNSRSEMNVSTLELGDSALYLCASSAGTSVHEQYFGPGTRLTVT.

The rearrangement uses TRBV7-2 and TRBJ2-1; TRBD2 aligns across 8 bases. The germline V gene has CDR1 SGHTA and CDR2 FQGNSA. The CDR3 contains 16 residues. V gave up 2 bases and J gave up 4 bases; unmatched junction bases: 7. CDR3 sequence reads: CASSLFGGRSYNEQFF. For the CDR3, the DNA is TGTGCCAGCAGCTTATTCGGCGGGAGGTCGTACAATGAGCAGTTCTTC.

This clonotype was seen a handful of times. The rearrangement joins TRBV6-2 or TRBV6-3 to TRBJ1-4; weak D call: TRBD1 (6 bases). Trimming shortened V by 6 bases and J by 0 bases, and 11 bases separated the two germline ends. The CDR3 covers 15 residues. Germline CDR1 MNHEY, CDR2 SVGEGT. The DNA of the CDR3 is TGTGCCAGCAGAAGGACAGAAGCAACTAATGAAAAACTGTTTTTT. This translates into CASRRTEATNEKLFF.

This clonotype turned up a few times. The chain employs TRBV5-1 and TRBJ2-3; 7 positions match TRBD1. Germline assignment: CDR1 SGHRS and CDR2 YFSETQ. This CDR3 is built from 16 residues. V lost 6 bases, J lost 2 bases, and 12 bases stayed unmatched. The CDR3 DNA is TGCGCCAGCACCCGGGCGACAGGGAGATACACAGATACGCAGTATTTT. Amino acids: CASTRATGRYTDTQYF.

The V gene is TRBV7-2, the J gene TRBJ2-3; 9 bases map to TRBD2. This CDR3 contains 14 residues. Germline CDR1 is SGHTA and CDR2 is FQGNSA. J was trimmed by 3 bases and V by 8 bases; bases with no gene match: 6. This CDR3 is CASVAGEVTDTQYF. DNA for the CDR3: TGTGCCAGCGTAGCGGGAGAGGTGACAGATACGCAGTATTTT.

A few counts support this clonotype. This CDR3 is CASTPTGKGNTIYF. The CDR3 bases are TGTGCCAGTACCCCTACCGGGAAAGGAAACACCATATATTTT. The rearrangement joins TRBV19 to TRBJ1-3; D call uncertain. There are 14 residues in the CDR3. Germline V CDR1 and CDR2: LNHDA, SQIVND (reference sequence). Trimming removed 7 bases at V and 4 bases at J, with 14 bases between.

This rearrangement joins TRBV29-1 to TRBJ1-1; D gene uncertain. V lost 1 base to trimming and J lost 1 base, with 13 bases between them. Germline lookup yields CDR1 SQVTM and CDR2 ANQGSEA. CDR3 length: 15 residues. The CDR3 DNA reads as TGCAGCGTTGAAGGCCTTATGGCGGGGAACACTGAAGCTTTCTTT. Protein: CSVEGLMAGNTEAFF.